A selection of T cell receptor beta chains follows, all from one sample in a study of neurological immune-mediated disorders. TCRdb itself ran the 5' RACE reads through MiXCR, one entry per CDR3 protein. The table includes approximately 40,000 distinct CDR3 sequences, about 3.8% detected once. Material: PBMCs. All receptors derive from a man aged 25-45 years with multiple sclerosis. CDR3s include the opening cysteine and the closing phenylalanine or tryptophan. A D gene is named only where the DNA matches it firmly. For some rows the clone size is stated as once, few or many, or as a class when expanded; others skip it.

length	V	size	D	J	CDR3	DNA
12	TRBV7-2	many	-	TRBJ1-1	CASSLVWTEAFF	TGTGCCAGCAGCTTAGTCTGGACTGAAGCTTTCTTT
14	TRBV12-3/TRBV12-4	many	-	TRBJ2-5	CASSVSGSSETQYF	TGTGCCAGCAGTGTCAGTGGGAGCTCGGAGACCCAGTACTTC
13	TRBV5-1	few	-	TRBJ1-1	CASRAGENTEAFF	TGCGCCAGCAGGGCAGGGGAGAACACTGAAGCTTTCTTT
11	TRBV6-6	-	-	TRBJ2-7	CASSPRHEQYF	TGTGCCAGCAGTCCCCGTCACGAGCAGTACTTC
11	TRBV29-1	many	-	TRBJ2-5	CSAKAGETQYF	TGCAGCGCTAAGGCTGGTGAGACCCAGTACTTC
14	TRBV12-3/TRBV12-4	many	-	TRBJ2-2	CASSRINNAGELFF	TGTGCCAGCAGCCGCATTAATAACGCCGGGGAGCTGTTTTTT
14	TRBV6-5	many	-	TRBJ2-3	CASSYSYSTDTQYF	TGTGCCAGCAGTTACTCGTACAGCACAGATACGCAGTATTTT
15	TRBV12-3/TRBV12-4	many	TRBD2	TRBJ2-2	CASTRGGANTGELFF	TGTGCCAGTACCCGGGGGGGGGCGAACACCGGGGAGCTGTTTTTT
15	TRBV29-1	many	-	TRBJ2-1	CSTLSGGVSYNEQFF	TGCAGCACCCTCTCTGGAGGTGTTTCCTACAATGAGCAGTTCTTC
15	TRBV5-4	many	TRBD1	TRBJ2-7	CASSKEGQGRYEQYF	TGTGCCAGCAGCAAGGAGGGACAGGGCCGGTACGAGCAGTACTTC
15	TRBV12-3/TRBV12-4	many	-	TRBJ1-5	CASSPSGGTNQPQHF	TGTGCCAGCAGTCCCAGCGGTGGCACTAATCAGCCCCAGCATTTT
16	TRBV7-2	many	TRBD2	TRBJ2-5	CASSLPGLAGVETQYF	TGTGCCAGCAGCCTACCGGGACTAGCGGGGGTGGAGACCCAGTACTTC
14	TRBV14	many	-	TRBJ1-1	CASSQIGRSTEAFF	TGTGCCAGCAGCCAAATAGGCAGAAGCACTGAAGCTTTCTTT
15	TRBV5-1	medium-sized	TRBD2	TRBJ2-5	CASSLTSGEQETQYF	TGCGCCAGCAGCTTGACTAGCGGGGAGCAAGAGACCCAGTACTTC
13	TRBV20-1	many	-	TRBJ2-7	CSASPGGGREQYF	TGCAGTGCTAGCCCAGGGGGCGGGAGGGAGCAGTACTTC
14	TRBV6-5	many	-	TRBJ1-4	CASSYSGGAEKLFF	TGTGCCAGCAGTTACTCCGGGGGGGCTGAAAAACTGTTTTTT
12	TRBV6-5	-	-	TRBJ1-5	CASKREGQPQHF	TGTGCCAGCAAGAGGGAGGGTCAGCCCCAGCATTTT
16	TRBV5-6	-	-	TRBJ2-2	CASTPGWTEIPRELFF	TGTGCCAGCACCCCGGGATGGACAGAGATACCGCGGGAGCTGTTTTTT
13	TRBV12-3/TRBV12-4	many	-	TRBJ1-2	CASSYESGNGYTF	TGTGCCAGCAGTTATGAGTCCGGCAATGGCTACACCTTC
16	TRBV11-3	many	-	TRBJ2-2	CASSLRGATNTGELFF	TGTGCCAGCAGCTTACGGGGGGCCACGAACACCGGGGAGCTGTTTTTT
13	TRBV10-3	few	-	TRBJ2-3	CAISEGSTDTQYF	TGTGCCATCAGCGAGGGGAGTACAGATACGCAGTATTTT
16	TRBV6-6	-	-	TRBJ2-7	CASSPGFADNSYEQYF	TGTGCCAGCAGTCCGGGGTTTGCGGATAACTCCTACGAGCAGTACTTC
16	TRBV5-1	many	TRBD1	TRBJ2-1	CASSLKGDSSYNEQFF	TGCGCCAGCAGCTTGAAGGGGGACAGCTCCTACAATGAGCAGTTCTTC
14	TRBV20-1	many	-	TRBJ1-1	CSAPWGFYDTEAFF	TGCAGTGCCCCTTGGGGGTTTTATGACACTGAAGCTTTCTTT
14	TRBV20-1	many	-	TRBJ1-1	CSARVPGQNTEAFF	TGCAGTGCTAGAGTTCCGGGACAGAACACTGAAGCTTTCTTT
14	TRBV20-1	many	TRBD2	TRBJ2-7	CSAPRTSGSYEQYF	TGCAGTGCCCCCCGGACTAGCGGATCCTACGAGCAGTACTTC
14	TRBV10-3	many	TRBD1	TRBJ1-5	CAISEQGAGQPQHF	TGTGCCATCAGTGAACAGGGGGCTGGGCAGCCCCAGCATTTT
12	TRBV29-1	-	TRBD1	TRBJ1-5	CSVQQGNQPQNF	TGCAGCGTCCAACAGGGGAATCAGCCCCAGAATTTT
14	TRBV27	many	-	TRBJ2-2	CASSLSWDTGELFF	TGTGCCAGCAGTTTATCGTGGGACACCGGGGAGCTGTTTTTT
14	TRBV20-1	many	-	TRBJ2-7	CSARDILGSYEQYF	TGCAGTGCTAGGGACATTCTAGGGTCCTACGAGCAGTACTTC
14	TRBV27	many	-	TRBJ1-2	CASSDGAVPYGYTF	TGTGCCAGCTCCGACGGAGCTGTACCCTATGGCTACACCTTC
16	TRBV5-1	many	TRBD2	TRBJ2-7	CASSVSSGGAPREQYF	TGCGCCAGCAGCGTGTCTAGCGGGGGGGCGCCCCGCGAGCAGTACTTC
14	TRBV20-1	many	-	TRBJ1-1	CSARDGGVYTEAFF	TGCAGTGCTAGAGATGGAGGGGTCTACACTGAAGCTTTCTTT
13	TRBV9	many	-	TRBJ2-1	CASSVVIGDEQFF	TGTGCCAGCAGCGTAGTTATCGGGGATGAGCAGTTCTTC
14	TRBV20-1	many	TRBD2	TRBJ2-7	CSARDGAGGYEQYF	TGCAGTGCTAGAGATGGAGCGGGAGGCTACGAGCAGTACTTC
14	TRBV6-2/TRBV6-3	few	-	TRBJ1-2	CASSLTSSLFGYTF	TGTGCCAGCAGCCTCACGAGTTCGCTCTTTGGCTACACCTTC
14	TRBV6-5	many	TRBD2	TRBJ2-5	CASSYSPSGETQYF	TGTGCCAGCAGTTACTCGCCTAGCGGAGAGACCCAGTACTTC
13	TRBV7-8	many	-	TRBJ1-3	CASSFPGGSAIYF	TGTGCCAGCAGCTTCCCTGGCGGGAGCGCCATATATTTT
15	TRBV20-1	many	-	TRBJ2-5	CSGGRTGSRGETQYF	TGCAGTGGAGGGAGGACAGGTTCACGTGGAGAGACCCAGTACTTC
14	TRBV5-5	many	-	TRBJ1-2	CASSLARTNYGYTF	TGTGCCAGCAGCTTGGCACGGACTAACTATGGCTACACCTTC
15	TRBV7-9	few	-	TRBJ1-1	CASSTSTGQGTEAFF	TGTGCCAGCAGCACCTCTACAGGGCAAGGGACTGAAGCTTTCTTT
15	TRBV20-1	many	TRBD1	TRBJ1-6	CSARRGGQGTSPLHF	TGCAGTGCTAGAAGGGGAGGACAGGGGACTTCACCCCTCCACTTT
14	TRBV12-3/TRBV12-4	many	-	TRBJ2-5	CASSALDRQETQYF	TGTGCCAGCAGTGCTTTGGACAGACAAGAGACCCAGTACTTC
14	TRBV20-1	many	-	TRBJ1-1	CSARAGGGHTEAFF	TGCAGTGCTAGAGCGGGTGGCGGACACACTGAAGCTTTCTTT
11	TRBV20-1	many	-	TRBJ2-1	CSARNVNEQFF	TGCAGTGCTAGAAATGTTAATGAGCAGTTCTTC
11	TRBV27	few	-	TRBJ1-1	CASSLGTEAFF	TGTGCCAGCAGCCTCGGGACTGAAGCTTTCTTT
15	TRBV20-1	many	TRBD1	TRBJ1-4	CSARERQGQGEKLFF	TGCAGTGCTAGAGAGAGACAGGGGCAGGGTGAAAAACTGTTTTTT
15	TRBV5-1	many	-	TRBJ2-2	CASSFFDQGTGELFF	TGCGCCAGCAGCTTTTTCGACCAGGGGACCGGGGAGCTGTTTTTT
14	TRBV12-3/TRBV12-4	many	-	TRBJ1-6	CASSPGSLNSPLHF	TGTGCCAGCAGCCCAGGGTCCCTTAATTCACCCCTCCACTTT
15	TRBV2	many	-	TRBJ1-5	CASSELSSRSKPQHF	TGTGCCAGCAGTGAACTTTCCAGCCGCAGTAAGCCCCAGCATTTT
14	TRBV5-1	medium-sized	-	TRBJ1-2	CASSQGGTNYGYTF	TGCGCCAGCAGCCAGGGCGGCACTAACTATGGCTACACCTTC
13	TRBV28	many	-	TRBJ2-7	CASSLGPTYEQYF	TGTGCCAGCAGTTTAGGACCGACCTACGAGCAGTACTTC
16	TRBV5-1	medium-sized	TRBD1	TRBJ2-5	CASSFYGQVVQETQYF	TGCGCCAGCAGCTTCTATGGACAGGTGGTTCAAGAGACCCAGTACTTC
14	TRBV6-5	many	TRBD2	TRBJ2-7	CASKPSGETYEQYF	TGTGCCAGCAAACCAAGCGGGGAAACCTACGAGCAGTACTTC
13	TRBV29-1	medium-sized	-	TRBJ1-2	CSVGLQGGYGYTF	TGCAGCGTTGGGTTGCAGGGAGGCTATGGCTACACCTTC
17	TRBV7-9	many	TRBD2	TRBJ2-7	CASSPRYGGVSSYEQYF	TGTGCCAGCAGCCCCCGATATGGGGGGGTAAGCTCCTACGAGCAGTACTTC
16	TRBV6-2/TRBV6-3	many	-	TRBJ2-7	CASSYSPRVRTYEQYF	TGTGCCAGCAGTTACTCCCCGAGGGTACGGACCTACGAGCAGTACTTC
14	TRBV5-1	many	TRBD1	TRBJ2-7	CASSISGQGFEQYF	TGCGCCAGCAGCATTTCGGGACAGGGATTTGAGCAGTACTTC
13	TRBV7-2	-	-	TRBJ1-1	CASSLAAFTEAFF	TGTGCCAGCAGCTTAGCGGCATTCACTGAAGCTTTCTTT
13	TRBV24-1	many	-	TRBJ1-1	CATRTAMNTEAFF	TGTGCCACCAGGACAGCAATGAACACTGAAGCTTTCTTT